The 27 T cell receptor beta chains reported below all come from one sample, sequenced in a study of T cell repertoires in ileal Crohn's disease. Measured with immunoSEQ multiplex PCR; TCRdb has only the in-frame clones, and not every one. The sample has just under 7,500 clones, around 83% seen once. The sequencing sample was made of ileal tissue. These receptors all stem from an adult with Crohn's disease.

This chain connects TRBV7-6 to TRBJ1-1; a weak D match, TRBD1 (5 bases). Per the germline V gene, CDR1 is SGHVS and CDR2 is FNYEAQ. V lost 5 bases and J lost 11, with 18 bases in between. This CDR3 has 13 residues. CDR3 region: CASSPGPTGDAFF. The CDR3 DNA sequence: TGTGCCAGCAGCCCGGGCCCAACAGGCGATGCTTTCTTT. The variable domain in full, completed from reference TRBV7-6 and TRBJ1-1, reads GAGVSQSPRYKVTKRGQDVALRCDPISGHVSLYWYRQALGQGPEFLTYFNYEAQQDKSGLPNDRFSAERPEGSISTLTIQRTEQRDSAMYRCASSPGPTGDAFFGQGTRLTVV.

The chain carries TRBV4-1 and TRBJ1-2, with TRBD1 matching 8 bases. This CDR3 has 14 amino acids. The trim removed 4 bases at V and 7 bases at J, leaving 8 bases unmatched. Germline V gene data show CDR1 as MGHRA and CDR2 as YSYEKL. CDR3 amino acids: CASSRDGTGGGYTF. In DNA form, the CDR3 reads TGCGCCAGCAGCCGGGACGGGACAGGAGGTGGCTACACCTTC.

The rearrangement links TRBV7-9 to TRBJ2-1; 7 nucleotides align to TRBD1. V lost 3 bases, J lost 4 bases, and 9 bases stayed unmatched. Looked up from germline, CDR1 is SEHNR and CDR2 is FQNEAQ (reference sequence). The CDR3 extends over 16 amino acids. The CDR3 nucleotides are TGTGCCAGCAGCTTTTCCGGGGACAGCCGGTACAATGAGCAGTTCTTC. This encodes CASSFSGDSRYNEQFF.

The chain is built from TRBV5-4 and TRBJ2-5, with a weak D call TRBD1 (7 bases). From germline, CDR1 is SGHNT and CDR2 YYREEE (reference sequence). The V end lost 1 base, the J end lost 6 bases, and 16 bases lay between the germline ends. The CDR3 runs to 15 residues. The CDR3 is CASSLKAGGLKTQYF. For the CDR3, the DNA is TGTGCCAGCAGCTTGAAAGCAGGGGGGTTAAAGACCCAGTACTTC.

The sample holds one count of this clone. The rearrangement uses TRBV10-1 and TRBJ1-1; D is uncertain. From germline, CDR1 is WNHNN and CDR2 SYGVQD (reference sequence). The V gene lost 2 bases and the J gene lost 9 bases, with 10 bases spanning the gap. The CDR3 contains 12 residues. Here the CDR3 DNA reads TGCGCCAGCAGTGAGGGGCAGGTACAAGCTTTCTTT. Its translation is CASSEGQVQAFF.

This clone was detected only once. This chain uses TRBV29-1 with TRBJ1-4, with D possibly matching TRBD1 (5 bases). V lost 4 bases and J lost 8, with 11 bases in between. CDR3 size: 12 residues. CDR1 and CDR2 from the germline V gene are SQVTM and ANQGSEA. The DNA for the CDR3 is TGCAGCGTTGCCCGGCAGGGCGAAAAACTGTTTTTT. Translated: CSVARQGEKLFF.

This clone is a singleton in its sample. The chain employs TRBV7-9 and TRBJ1-2; 9 bases align to TRBD1. J was trimmed by 9 bases and V by 1 base; bases with no gene match: 6. In germline, CDR1 is SEHNR, CDR2 FQNEAQ (reference sequence). CDR3 length: 14 residues. The CDR3 sequence: CASSLVQGANSYTF. The DNA for the CDR3 is TGTGCCAGCAGCTTAGTACAGGGGGCGAATAGCTACACCTTC.

This clone was observed once. The chain has TRBV5-8 and TRBJ2-5; 7 nucleotides line up with TRBD2. Losses at the gene ends were 5 bases for V and 5 bases for J; bases not matched to a gene: 9. CDR1 is SGHTS and CDR2 is YDEGEE in the germline V gene. This CDR3 has 14 residues. The CDR3 reads CASSRGQAGETQYF. The DNA of the CDR3 is TGTGCCAGCAGTCGAGGACAAGCGGGGGAGACCCAGTACTTC.

CDR3: CASSLRQVQNYGYTF. DNA of the CDR3: TGTGCCAGCAGCCTTAGACAGGTCCAAAACTATGGCTACACCTTC. The genes are TRBV7-8 and TRBJ1-2; a weak D match, TRBD1 (6 bases). Germline CDR1 SGHVS, CDR2 FQNEAQ. The CDR3 has 15 amino acids. Between the trimmed V and J ends, which lost 5 bases and 2 bases, there was a span of 15 bases. Combining the CDR3 with reference TRBV7-8 and TRBJ1-2 gives the whole variable domain GAGVSQSPRYKVAKRGQDVALRCDPISGHVSLFWYQQALGQGPEFLTYFQNEAQLDKSGLPSDRFFAERPEGSVSTLKIQRTQQEDSAVYLCASSLRQVQNYGYTFGSGTRLTVV.

This chain links TRBV27 with TRBJ1-6; D is uncertain. The ends were cut back, 2 bases at V and 5 bases at J, with 7 bases in the middle. The CDR3 runs 14 residues. Germline CDR1 MNHEY, CDR2 SMNVEV (reference sequence). The CDR3 loop reads CASSLNYNNSPLHF. As DNA, the CDR3 is TGTGCCAGCAGTTTAAACTACAATAATTCACCCCTCCACTTT.

The rearrangement joins TRBV9 to TRBJ2-2; possible D gene TRBD2, 6 bases. Germline CDR1 reads SGDLS; CDR2 reads YYNGEE. The CDR3 sequence is 17 residues long. Trimming cost V 0 bases and J 4 bases, with 16 bases left between them. CDR3 region: CASSVGGGDPFTGELFF. The CDR3, as DNA: TGTGCCAGCAGCGTAGGGGGCGGGGATCCCTTCACCGGGGAGCTGTTTTTT. Based on the CDR3 plus reference TRBV9 and TRBJ2-2, the full variable domain is DSGVTQTPKHLITATGQRVTLRCSPRSGDLSVYWYQQSLDQGLQFLIQYYNGEERAKGNILERFSAQQFPDLHSELNLSSLELGDSALYFCASSVGGGDPFTGELFFGEGSRLTVL.

In the case of this clone: Germline and junction disagree at one end, which may indicate a read error. This sequence joins TRBV20-1 and TRBJ2-5; 8 bases agree with TRBD2. The CDR3 loop spans 11 amino acids. Germline values: CDR1 DFQATT, CDR2 SNEGSKA (reference sequence). Here the CDR3 reads CSSGTRETQYF. CDR3 nucleotide sequence: TGTAGTAGCGGGACCCGTGAGACCCAGTACTTC.

In DNA, the CDR3 is TGTGCCAGCAGCTTAGATATTCGCGCGGGAGGCCTCACCGGGGAGCTGTTTTTT. It is translated as CASSLDIRAGGLTGELFF. The chain links TRBV11-2 to TRBJ2-2; 8 nucleotides align to TRBD2. The CDR3 spans 18 residues. Germline CDR1 reads SGHAT; CDR2 reads FQNNGV. V lost 0 bases and J lost 4; bases outside the gene matches: 10.

The chain couples TRBV18 to TRBJ1-1; D call uncertain. Germline values: CDR1 KGHSH, CDR2 LQKENI. Trimming stripped 3 bases from V and 6 bases from J, with 20 bases between. The CDR3 is 16 residues long. The chain's CDR3 is CASSPPPAGTYAEAFF. The CDR3 region has the DNA TGTGCCAGCTCACCCCCACCGGCGGGTACGTACGCTGAAGCTTTCTTT.

The V and J genes are TRBV19 and TRBJ2-5; 12 bases are a match to TRBD2. With V trimmed by 6 bases and J by 3 bases, 5 bases remained unmatched. The length of the CDR3 is 15 residues. CDR1 is LNHDA and CDR2 is SQIVND in the germline V gene (reference sequence). This chain's CDR3 is CASRRTSGNKETQYF. CDR3 sequence (DNA): TGTGCCAGTAGGAGGACTAGCGGGAATAAAGAGACCCAGTACTTC.

The V call is TRBV10-3, the J call TRBJ1-1; 7 bases agree with TRBD1. V was clipped by 9 bases and J by 0 bases; unmatched bases: 4. This CDR3 spans 13 amino acids. Germline V CDR1 and CDR2: ENHRY, SYGVKD. The CDR3 reads CAIGTVMNTEAFF. The CDR3 nucleotides are TGTGCCATTGGGACAGTCATGAACACTGAAGCTTTCTTT.

The chain has TRBV5-6 and TRBJ1-5; D possibly corresponds to TRBD1 (6 bases). Germline CDR1 and CDR2: SGHDT and YYEEEE. Trimming took 3 bases from V and 0 from J, leaving 13 bases between them. The CDR3 runs to 16 residues. CDR3 nucleotides: TGTGCCAGCAGCTACCGGGACACCCTTAGCAATCAGCCCCAGCATTTT. Translating gives CASSYRDTLSNQPQHF.

A word on this clone: The junction departs from the called germline gene at one end, perhaps through a read error. This chain uses TRBV11-2 with TRBJ2-7; no firm D call. CDR3 length: 14 residues. Germline V gene data show CDR1 as SGHAT and CDR2 as FQNNGV. The CDR3 nucleotides are TGTGCCGGCAGCACCCTGAGACTCTTCTACGAGCAGTACTTC. Translation: CAGSTLRLFYEQYF.

For this clone: The sample contains more than one DNA sequence encoding this CDR3. The rearrangement links TRBV5-1 to TRBJ1-1; D possibly corresponds to TRBD1 (5 bases). The germline V gene encodes CDR1 SGHRS and CDR2 YFSETQ. The CDR3 contains 14 residues. V was cut by 6 bases and J by 1 base, with 13 bases left in between. DNA of the CDR3: TGCGCCAGCAATTCTGGGGGGGGGAACACTGAAGCTTTCTTT. It codes for CASNSGGGNTEAFF.

The rearrangement joins TRBV25-1 to TRBJ1-2; the D gene is possibly TRBD1 (5 bases). The V end was cut by 5 bases, the J end by 8 bases, with 15 bases between. CDR3 length equals 13 residues. Germline V gene lookup returns CDR1 MGHDK and CDR2 SYGVNS. In DNA, the CDR3 is TGTGCCAGCAGTAAGGGGAGCGGGGCCGGCTACACCTTC. It translates to CASSKGSGAGYTF.

The J gene is TRBJ2-3, the V gene TRBV5-1, with a weak D call TRBD2 (6 bases). This CDR3 has 15 amino acids. The V and J ends lost 0 bases and 3 bases respectively, with 11 bases between them. Germline V CDR1 and CDR2: SGHRS, YFSETQ. CDR3 in amino acids: CASSLASGVTDTQYF. In nucleotides, the CDR3 is TGCGCCAGCAGCTTGGCCTCGGGAGTGACAGATACGCAGTATTTT.

This clone was observed a single time. It is unclear where the CDR3 begins or ends on the DNA, so no DNA is shown, and the CDR3 is as TCRdb lists it. The V gene is TRBV25-1, the J gene TRBJ1-3. Both ends counted, the CDR3 spans 14 residues. The V gene's germline CDR1 is MGHDK and CDR2 SYGVNS. CDR3 region: CASSSSYSGNTIYF.

J is TRBJ1-2 and V is TRBV5-4; D might be TRBD1 (6 bases). Trimming removed 4 bases at V and 0 bases at J, with 13 bases between. The CDR3 is 15 amino acids. From germline, CDR1 is SGHNT and CDR2 YYREEE (reference sequence). The CDR3 region is CASSVGQTSNYGYTF. Here the CDR3 DNA reads TGTGCCAGCAGCGTAGGACAGACCTCTAACTATGGCTACACCTTC.

The V call is TRBV2, the J call TRBJ1-6; possibly TRBD1 for D (5 bases). The CDR3 consists of 13 residues. The ends were cut back, 7 bases at V and 6 bases at J, with 10 bases in the middle. The germline V gene has CDR1 SNHLY and CDR2 FYNNEI. CDR3 DNA: TGTGCCAGCAAGGCGACAGTTAATTCACCCCTCCACTTT. It codes for CASKATVNSPLHF.

The chain joins TRBV6-6 to TRBJ1-3; TRBD1 aligns across 7 bases. Germline CDR1 is MNHNY and CDR2 is SVGAGI (reference sequence). Trimming cost V 4 bases and J 2 bases; bases outside gene matches: 2. CDR3 length: 14 amino acids. The CDR3, as DNA: TGTGCCAGCAGTTTGCAGGGGGCTGGAAACACCATATATTTT. Translating it yields CASSLQGAGNTIYF.

This chain uses TRBV4-1 with TRBJ2-3; 14 bases align to TRBD2. Germline V gene data show CDR1 as MGHRA and CDR2 as YSYEKL. This CDR3 is built from 18 residues. V was pared by 2 bases and J by 4 bases, with 8 bases of the junction left unmatched. The CDR3 bases are TGCGCCAGCAGCCAATTGACTAGCGGGAGGGCCGGCGCAGATACGCAGTATTTT. Amino acid sequence: CASSQLTSGRAGADTQYF.

The chain joins TRBV4-2 to TRBJ2-3, with TRBD2 matching 13 bases. With 1 base clipped from V and 3 bases from J, the junction kept 1 base outside the gene matches. Germline V gives CDR1 LGHNA, CDR2 YNFKEQ. This CDR3 has 16 amino acids. Here the CDR3 DNA reads TGTGCCAGCAGCCAAGGGACTAGCGGGAGTACAGATACGCAGTATTTT. Translation gives CASSQGTSGSTDTQYF.